This is a list of T cell receptor beta chains from one sample in a study of blood T cell repertoires in COVID-19. Some clones are missing from TCRdb's copy, which holds only in-frame ones; the method was immunoSEQ multiplex PCR. The profile shows roughly 250,000 clones, about 80% of them singletons. Sequenced: PBMCs or T cells enriched from blood (not recorded which). The receptors come from a woman in her 40s who had been exposed to COVID-19. The CDR3 runs from the conserved cysteine through the conserved F or W. A D gene is named only where the DNA matches it firmly.

D gene: -; J gene: TRBJ2-1; V gene: TRBV6-5; CDR3 protein: CASHPLTSSYNEQFF
D gene: -; J gene: TRBJ1-4; V gene: TRBV7-2; CDR3 protein: CASSLDGNEKLFF
D gene: -; J gene: TRBJ1-5; V gene: TRBV5-1; CDR3 protein: CASSLLGAVNQPQHF
D gene: TRBD2; J gene: TRBJ2-3; V gene: TRBV9; CDR3 protein: CASSVRVAGSTDTQYF
D gene: TRBD1; J gene: TRBJ1-2; V gene: TRBV19; CDR3 protein: CASSVNTGGLYGYTF
D gene: TRBD1; J gene: TRBJ1-6; V gene: TRBV6-4; CDR3 protein: CASSPTGEGSPLHF
D gene: -; J gene: TRBJ2-1; V gene: TRBV13; CDR3 protein: CASSLDHSSYNEQFF
D gene: -; J gene: TRBJ1-1; V gene: TRBV19; CDR3 protein: CASSNRETLTEAFF
D gene: TRBD2; J gene: TRBJ2-1; V gene: TRBV7-3; CDR3 protein: CASSLGGLGLNEQFF
D gene: -; J gene: TRBJ1-2; V gene: TRBV2; CDR3 protein: CASSSQGIYGYTF
D gene: TRBD1; J gene: TRBJ1-2; V gene: TRBV4-2; CDR3 protein: CASSQEIQGTGYTF